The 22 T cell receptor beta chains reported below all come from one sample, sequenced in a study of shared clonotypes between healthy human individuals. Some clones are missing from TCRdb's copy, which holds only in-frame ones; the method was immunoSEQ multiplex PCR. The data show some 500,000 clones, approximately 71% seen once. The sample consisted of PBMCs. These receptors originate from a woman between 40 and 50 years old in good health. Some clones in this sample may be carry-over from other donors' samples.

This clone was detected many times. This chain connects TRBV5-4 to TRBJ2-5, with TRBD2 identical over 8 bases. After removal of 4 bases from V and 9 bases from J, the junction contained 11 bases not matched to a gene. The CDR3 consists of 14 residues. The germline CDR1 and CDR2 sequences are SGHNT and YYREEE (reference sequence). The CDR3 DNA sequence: TGTGCCAGCAGCGCCCGGGAGGGCCTTTTCTCCCAGTACTTC. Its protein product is CASSAREGLFSQYF.

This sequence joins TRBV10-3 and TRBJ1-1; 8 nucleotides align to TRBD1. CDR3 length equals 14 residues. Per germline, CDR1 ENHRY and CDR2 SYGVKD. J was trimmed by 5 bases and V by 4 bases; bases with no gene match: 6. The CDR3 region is CAISGDRGLTEAFF. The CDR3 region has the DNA TGTGCCATCAGTGGCGACAGGGGATTGACTGAAGCTTTCTTT.

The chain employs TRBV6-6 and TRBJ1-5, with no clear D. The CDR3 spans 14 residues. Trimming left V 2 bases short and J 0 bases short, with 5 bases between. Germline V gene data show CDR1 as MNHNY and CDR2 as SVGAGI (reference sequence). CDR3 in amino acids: CASSYGYSNQPQHF. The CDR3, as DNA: TGTGCCAGCAGTTACGGGTATAGCAATCAGCCCCAGCATTTT.

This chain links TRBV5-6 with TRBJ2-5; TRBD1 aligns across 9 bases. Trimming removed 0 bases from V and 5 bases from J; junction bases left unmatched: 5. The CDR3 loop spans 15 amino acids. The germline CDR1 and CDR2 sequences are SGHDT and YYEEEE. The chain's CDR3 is CASSLEGTGLETQYF. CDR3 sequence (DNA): TGTGCCAGCAGCTTGGAGGGGACAGGGTTGGAGACCCAGTACTTC. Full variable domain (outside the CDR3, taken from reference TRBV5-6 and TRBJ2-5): DAGVTQSPTHLIKTRGQQVTLRCSPKSGHDTVSWYQQALGQGPQFIFQYYEEEERQRGNFPDRFSGHQFPNYSSELNVNALLLGDSALYLCASSLEGTGLETQYFGPGTRLLVL.

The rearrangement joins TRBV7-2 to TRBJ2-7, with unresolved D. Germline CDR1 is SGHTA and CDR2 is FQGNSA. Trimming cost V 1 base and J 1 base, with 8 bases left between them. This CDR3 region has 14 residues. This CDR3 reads CASSLVQQSYEQYF. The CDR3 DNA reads TGTGCCAGCAGCTTAGTTCAACAGTCCTACGAGCAGTACTTC.

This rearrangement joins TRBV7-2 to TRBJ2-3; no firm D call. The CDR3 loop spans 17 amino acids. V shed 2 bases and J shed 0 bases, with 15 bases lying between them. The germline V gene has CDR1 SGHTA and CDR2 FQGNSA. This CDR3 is CASSLFLLPDSTDTQYF. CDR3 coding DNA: TGTGCCAGCAGCTTATTTCTCCTTCCCGATAGCACAGATACGCAGTATTTT.

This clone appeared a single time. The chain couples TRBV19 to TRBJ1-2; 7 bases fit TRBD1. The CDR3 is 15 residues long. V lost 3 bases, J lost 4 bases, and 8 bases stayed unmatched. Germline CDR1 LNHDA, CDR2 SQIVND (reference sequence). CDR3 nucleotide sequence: TGTGCCAGTAGTATCTGGGACAGATCCGGCTATGGCTACACCTTC. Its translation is CASSIWDRSGYGYTF.

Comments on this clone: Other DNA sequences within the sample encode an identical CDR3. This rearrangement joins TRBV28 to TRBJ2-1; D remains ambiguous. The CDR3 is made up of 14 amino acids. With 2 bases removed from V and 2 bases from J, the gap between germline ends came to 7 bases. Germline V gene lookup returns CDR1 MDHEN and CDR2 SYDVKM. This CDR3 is CASSLGLPYNEQFF. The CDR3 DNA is TGTGCCAGCAGTTTAGGGCTCCCCTACAATGAGCAGTTCTTC.

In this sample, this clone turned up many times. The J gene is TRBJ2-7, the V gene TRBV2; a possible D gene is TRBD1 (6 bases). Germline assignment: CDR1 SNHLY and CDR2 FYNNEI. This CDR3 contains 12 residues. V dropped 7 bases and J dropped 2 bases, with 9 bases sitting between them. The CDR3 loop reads CASNRDTYEQYF. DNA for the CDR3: TGTGCCAGCAACCGGGACACCTACGAGCAGTACTTC.

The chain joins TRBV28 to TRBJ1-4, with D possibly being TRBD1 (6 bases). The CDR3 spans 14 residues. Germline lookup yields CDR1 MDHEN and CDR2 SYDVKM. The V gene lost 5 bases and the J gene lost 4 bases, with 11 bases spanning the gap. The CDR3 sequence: CASSRTVGNEKLFF. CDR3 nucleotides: TGTGCCAGCAGTAGGACAGTGGGTAATGAAAAACTGTTTTTT.

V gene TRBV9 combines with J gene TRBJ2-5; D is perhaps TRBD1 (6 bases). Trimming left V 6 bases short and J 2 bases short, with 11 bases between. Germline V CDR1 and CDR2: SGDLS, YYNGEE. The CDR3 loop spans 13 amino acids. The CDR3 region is CASTSGTQETQYF. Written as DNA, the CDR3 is TGTGCCAGCACATCCGGGACACAAGAGACCCAGTACTTC.

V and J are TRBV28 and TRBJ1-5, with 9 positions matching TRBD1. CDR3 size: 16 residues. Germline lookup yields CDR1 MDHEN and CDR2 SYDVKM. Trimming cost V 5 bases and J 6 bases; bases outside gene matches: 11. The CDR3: CASSPPGQGRGQPQHF. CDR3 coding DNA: TGTGCCAGCAGTCCTCCCGGACAGGGGCGAGGTCAGCCCCAGCATTTT.

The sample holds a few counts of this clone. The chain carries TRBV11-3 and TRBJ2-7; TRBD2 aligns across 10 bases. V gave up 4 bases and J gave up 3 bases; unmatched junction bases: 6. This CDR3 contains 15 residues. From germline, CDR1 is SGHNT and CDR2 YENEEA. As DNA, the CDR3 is TGTGCCAGCAGCTCCGGCGGGACTAGCGTCTACGAGCAGTACTTC. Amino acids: CASSSGGTSVYEQYF.

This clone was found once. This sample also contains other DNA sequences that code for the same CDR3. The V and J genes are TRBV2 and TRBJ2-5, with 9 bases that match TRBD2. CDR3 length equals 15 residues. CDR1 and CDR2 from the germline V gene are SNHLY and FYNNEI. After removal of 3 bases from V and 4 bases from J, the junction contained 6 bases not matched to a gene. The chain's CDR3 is CASSEVAGEVETQYF. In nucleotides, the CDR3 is TGTGCCAGCAGTGAGGTAGCGGGAGAGGTAGAGACCCAGTACTTC.

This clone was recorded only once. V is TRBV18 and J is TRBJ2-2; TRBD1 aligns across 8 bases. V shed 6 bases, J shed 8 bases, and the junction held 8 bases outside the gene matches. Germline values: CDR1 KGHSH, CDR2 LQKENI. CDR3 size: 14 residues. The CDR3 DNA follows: TGTGCCAGCTCTCGGGACAGGAGTGCGGGGGAGCTGTTTTTT. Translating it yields CASSRDRSAGELFF.

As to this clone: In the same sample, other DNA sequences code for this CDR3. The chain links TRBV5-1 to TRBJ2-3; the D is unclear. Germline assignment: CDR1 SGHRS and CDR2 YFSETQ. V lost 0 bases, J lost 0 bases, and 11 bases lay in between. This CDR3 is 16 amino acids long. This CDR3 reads CASSLAGSFSTDTQYF. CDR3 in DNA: TGCGCCAGCAGCTTGGCAGGTAGCTTTAGCACAGATACGCAGTATTTT.

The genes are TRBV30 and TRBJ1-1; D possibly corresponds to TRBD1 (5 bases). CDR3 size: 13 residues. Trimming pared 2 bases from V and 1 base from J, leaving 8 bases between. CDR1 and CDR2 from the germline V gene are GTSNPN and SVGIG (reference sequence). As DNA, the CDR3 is TGTGCCTGGAGTTCGGACACGAACACTGAAGCTTTCTTT. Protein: CAWSSDTNTEAFF. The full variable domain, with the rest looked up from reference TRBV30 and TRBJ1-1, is SQTIHQWPATLVQPVGSPLSLECTVEGTSNPNLYWYRQAAGRGLQLLFYSVGIGQISSEVPQNLSASRPQDRQFILSSKKLLLSDSGFYLCAWSSDTNTEAFFGQGTRLTVV.

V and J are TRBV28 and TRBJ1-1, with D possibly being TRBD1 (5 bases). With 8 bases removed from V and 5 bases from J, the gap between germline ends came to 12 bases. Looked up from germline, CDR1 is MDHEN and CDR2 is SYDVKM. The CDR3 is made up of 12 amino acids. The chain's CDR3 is CASLDQGTEAFF. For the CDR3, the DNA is TGTGCCAGCCTTGACCAGGGAACTGAAGCTTTCTTT.

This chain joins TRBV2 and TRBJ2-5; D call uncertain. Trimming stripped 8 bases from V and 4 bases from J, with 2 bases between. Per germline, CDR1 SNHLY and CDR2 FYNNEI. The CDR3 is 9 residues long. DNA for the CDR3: TGTGCCAGCGGAGAGACCCAGTACTTC. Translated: CASGETQYF.

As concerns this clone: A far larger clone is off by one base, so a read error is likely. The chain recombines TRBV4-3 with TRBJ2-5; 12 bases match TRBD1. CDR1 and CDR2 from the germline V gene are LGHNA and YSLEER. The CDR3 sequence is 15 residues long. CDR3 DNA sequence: TGCGCCAGCAGCCAGGGACAGGGGGCCCAAGGGACCCAGTACTTC. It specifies CASSQGQGAQGTQYF.

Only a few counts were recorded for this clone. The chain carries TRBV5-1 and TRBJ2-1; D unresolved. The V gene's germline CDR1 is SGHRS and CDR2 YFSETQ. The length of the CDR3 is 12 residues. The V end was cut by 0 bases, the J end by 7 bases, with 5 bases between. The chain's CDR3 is CASSLARNEQFF. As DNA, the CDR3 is TGCGCCAGCAGCTTGGCGCGGAATGAGCAGTTCTTC.

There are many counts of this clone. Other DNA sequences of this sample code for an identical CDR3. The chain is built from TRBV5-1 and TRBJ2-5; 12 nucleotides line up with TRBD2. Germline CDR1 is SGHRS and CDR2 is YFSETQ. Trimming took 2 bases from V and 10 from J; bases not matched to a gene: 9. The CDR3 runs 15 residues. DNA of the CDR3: TGCGCCAGCAGCTTTTCTCCGACTAGCGGGAGTGTCCAGTACTTC. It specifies CASSFSPTSGSVQYF.